This TCR beta chain derives from a study of CD8 T cells in cerebrospinal fluid in Alzheimer's disease. TCRdb reworked the 10x single-cell sequencing reads into one entry per CDR3 protein, no DNA. Its table lists 1,000 or so distinct CDR3 sequences. From germline, CDR1 is DFQATT and CDR2 SNEGSKA (reference sequence). The CDR3 contains 13 residues. Considering frequency, this clonotype is medium-sized. Sequencing input: cerebrospinal fluid. The chain has TRBV20-1 and TRBJ2-5; checking the TCRdb D call of TRBD1 is not possible without DNA. The clonotype originates from a human donor with Alzheimer's disease. CDR3 protein: CSARTGGIETQYF.